Listed below are T cell receptor beta chains from one sample, sequenced in a study of shared clonotypes between healthy human individuals. The data were produced by immunoSEQ multiplex PCR, yet TCRdb's version contains in-frame clones alone and is incomplete. The data hold about 1 million clones, with approximately 68% observed a single time. Sequenced: memory CD4+ T cells sorted from blood. The receptors stem from a man aged 18 to 30 in good health. The conserved cysteine and the conserved F or W are not part of the CDR3 here. A D gene is named only where the DNA matches it firmly. The size field is filled for only some rows; it gives once, few, many or a size class.

d_call: -
cdr3_length: 9
v_call: TRBV5-1
clone_size: -
j_call: TRBJ2-3
cdr3_aa: ASMGADTQY

d_call: TRBD2
cdr3_length: 13
v_call: TRBV7-2
clone_size: -
j_call: TRBJ2-4
cdr3_aa: ASTGTSGGQNIQY

d_call: -
cdr3_length: 12
v_call: TRBV5-1
clone_size: -
j_call: TRBJ2-3
cdr3_aa: ASSEGPVTDTQY

d_call: -
cdr3_length: 12
v_call: TRBV18
clone_size: few
j_call: TRBJ1-2
cdr3_aa: ASSPSSDVYGYT

d_call: TRBD2
cdr3_length: 14
v_call: TRBV9
clone_size: -
j_call: TRBJ2-1
cdr3_aa: ASSPRGLAVHNEQF

d_call: -
cdr3_length: 11
v_call: TRBV14
clone_size: -
j_call: TRBJ2-1
cdr3_aa: ASSQDQASTQF

d_call: TRBD1
cdr3_length: 11
v_call: TRBV19
clone_size: -
j_call: TRBJ1-6
cdr3_aa: ASSIQGDSPLH

d_call: TRBD1
cdr3_length: 11
v_call: TRBV9
clone_size: -
j_call: TRBJ2-5
cdr3_aa: ASNDRGRETQY

d_call: -
cdr3_length: 11
v_call: TRBV2
clone_size: -
j_call: TRBJ1-5
cdr3_aa: ASSEGRYQPQH

d_call: -
cdr3_length: 13
v_call: TRBV7-9
clone_size: once
j_call: TRBJ1-2
cdr3_aa: ASSLMGVQNYGYT

d_call: -
cdr3_length: 12
v_call: TRBV28
clone_size: few
j_call: TRBJ2-5
cdr3_aa: ATGGGGGAKTQY

d_call: -
cdr3_length: 11
v_call: TRBV7-9
clone_size: once
j_call: TRBJ2-3
cdr3_aa: ASRIGTTDTQY

d_call: -
cdr3_length: 14
v_call: TRBV30
clone_size: -
j_call: TRBJ1-6
cdr3_aa: AWSVRGRGYNSPLH

d_call: -
cdr3_length: 12
v_call: TRBV11-1
clone_size: -
j_call: TRBJ2-7
cdr3_aa: ASSLLSGVDEQY

d_call: -
cdr3_length: 13
v_call: TRBV5-1
clone_size: -
j_call: TRBJ2-5
cdr3_aa: ASSRSAGPGETQY

d_call: TRBD1
cdr3_length: 15
v_call: TRBV27
clone_size: -
j_call: TRBJ1-1
cdr3_aa: ASSSLGQGAVSTEAF

d_call: -
cdr3_length: 9
v_call: TRBV29-1
clone_size: -
j_call: TRBJ1-3
cdr3_aa: SVGVGNTIY

d_call: -
cdr3_length: 10
v_call: TRBV11-2
clone_size: few
j_call: TRBJ2-7
cdr3_aa: ASSLYSNEQY

d_call: TRBD1
cdr3_length: 13
v_call: TRBV7-2
clone_size: -
j_call: TRBJ1-1
cdr3_aa: ASSRPDRGYTEAF

d_call: TRBD2
cdr3_length: 13
v_call: TRBV6-4
clone_size: few
j_call: TRBJ2-3
cdr3_aa: ASSITSGGTDTQY

d_call: TRBD2
cdr3_length: 15
v_call: TRBV5-4
clone_size: -
j_call: TRBJ2-3
cdr3_aa: ASSLVGGRASTDTQY

d_call: TRBD1
cdr3_length: 14
v_call: TRBV7-9
clone_size: -
j_call: TRBJ1-1
cdr3_aa: ASSSGPGQGNTEAF

d_call: -
cdr3_length: 12
v_call: TRBV28
clone_size: -
j_call: TRBJ2-6
cdr3_aa: ASSFSVRANVLT

d_call: TRBD1
cdr3_length: 13
v_call: TRBV18
clone_size: -
j_call: TRBJ1-3
cdr3_aa: ASSYGQGSGNTIY

d_call: -
cdr3_length: 11
v_call: TRBV11-3
clone_size: -
j_call: TRBJ2-1
cdr3_aa: ASSLGPYNEQF

d_call: TRBD2
cdr3_length: 13
v_call: TRBV19
clone_size: -
j_call: TRBJ2-7
cdr3_aa: ASSETSGYSYEQY

d_call: -
cdr3_length: 17
v_call: TRBV4-1
clone_size: -
j_call: TRBJ2-1
cdr3_aa: ASSQGGRGAKSSYNEQF

d_call: TRBD2
cdr3_length: 14
v_call: TRBV7-8
clone_size: -
j_call: TRBJ2-7
cdr3_aa: ASSLATSGGYYEQY

d_call: -
cdr3_length: 12
v_call: TRBV19
clone_size: -
j_call: TRBJ2-7
cdr3_aa: ASSIRTSAYEQY

d_call: TRBD2
cdr3_length: 18
v_call: TRBV4-1
clone_size: -
j_call: TRBJ2-1
cdr3_aa: ASSQDAWLAGGKNYNEQF

d_call: TRBD1
cdr3_length: 12
v_call: TRBV19
clone_size: -
j_call: TRBJ1-6
cdr3_aa: ASRRQGGNSPLH

d_call: -
cdr3_length: 12
v_call: TRBV5-4
clone_size: -
j_call: TRBJ2-5
cdr3_aa: ASSPPRGQETQY

d_call: -
cdr3_length: 12
v_call: TRBV5-4
clone_size: -
j_call: TRBJ1-1
cdr3_aa: ASSLGQGSTEAF

d_call: TRBD2
cdr3_length: 13
v_call: TRBV15
clone_size: -
j_call: TRBJ2-1
cdr3_aa: ATSRGTSGADEQF

d_call: -
cdr3_length: 15
v_call: TRBV27
clone_size: -
j_call: TRBJ2-7
cdr3_aa: ASSPWKAGANPYEQY

d_call: TRBD1
cdr3_length: 11
v_call: TRBV28
clone_size: -
j_call: TRBJ1-5
cdr3_aa: ASRDRGNQPQH

d_call: -
cdr3_length: 13
v_call: TRBV27
clone_size: -
j_call: TRBJ1-2
cdr3_aa: ASSLARVGDYGYT

d_call: TRBD1
cdr3_length: 12
v_call: TRBV10-3
clone_size: -
j_call: TRBJ1-2
cdr3_aa: AIRAGQGIGGYT

d_call: -
cdr3_length: 13
v_call: TRBV5-1
clone_size: -
j_call: TRBJ1-5
cdr3_aa: ASSLGGSGNQPQH

d_call: -
cdr3_length: 13
v_call: TRBV7-9
clone_size: -
j_call: TRBJ2-3
cdr3_aa: ASSHDLAFTDTQY

d_call: TRBD1
cdr3_length: 13
v_call: TRBV7-3
clone_size: -
j_call: TRBJ2-5
cdr3_aa: ASSLFGTVRETQY

d_call: -
cdr3_length: 11
v_call: TRBV5-1
clone_size: -
j_call: TRBJ1-1
cdr3_aa: ASRERGNTEAF

d_call: TRBD1
cdr3_length: 12
v_call: TRBV10-2
clone_size: -
j_call: TRBJ2-7
cdr3_aa: ASSELGQGGEQY

d_call: TRBD2
cdr3_length: 13
v_call: TRBV7-3
clone_size: -
j_call: TRBJ2-3
cdr3_aa: ASSPSGRSTDTQY

d_call: -
cdr3_length: 12
v_call: TRBV5-6
clone_size: -
j_call: TRBJ1-6
cdr3_aa: ASSLDTGNSPLH

d_call: -
cdr3_length: 13
v_call: TRBV5-1
clone_size: -
j_call: TRBJ1-6
cdr3_aa: ASSPDGGLSSPLH

d_call: -
cdr3_length: 12
v_call: TRBV6-4
clone_size: -
j_call: TRBJ1-1
cdr3_aa: ASSDTDMNTEAF

d_call: -
cdr3_length: 11
v_call: TRBV5-1
clone_size: -
j_call: TRBJ2-1
cdr3_aa: ASSKGSYNEQF

d_call: -
cdr3_length: 12
v_call: TRBV5-6
clone_size: -
j_call: TRBJ2-3
cdr3_aa: ASSENPGLYTQY

d_call: -
cdr3_length: 9
v_call: TRBV21-1
clone_size: -
j_call: TRBJ1-2
cdr3_aa: ATRRGYGYT

d_call: -
cdr3_length: 13
v_call: TRBV5-1
clone_size: few
j_call: TRBJ1-6
cdr3_aa: ASSLSGPHNSPLH

d_call: TRBD1
cdr3_length: 14
v_call: TRBV7-9
clone_size: -
j_call: TRBJ2-3
cdr3_aa: ASSAPGQGATDTQY

d_call: -
cdr3_length: 10
v_call: TRBV30
clone_size: few
j_call: TRBJ1-1
cdr3_aa: AWGTMNTEAF

d_call: -
cdr3_length: 14
v_call: TRBV9
clone_size: few
j_call: TRBJ2-7
cdr3_aa: ASSVATGSIPYEQY

d_call: -
cdr3_length: 11
v_call: TRBV11-3
clone_size: few
j_call: TRBJ2-5
cdr3_aa: ASSLDGLGTQY